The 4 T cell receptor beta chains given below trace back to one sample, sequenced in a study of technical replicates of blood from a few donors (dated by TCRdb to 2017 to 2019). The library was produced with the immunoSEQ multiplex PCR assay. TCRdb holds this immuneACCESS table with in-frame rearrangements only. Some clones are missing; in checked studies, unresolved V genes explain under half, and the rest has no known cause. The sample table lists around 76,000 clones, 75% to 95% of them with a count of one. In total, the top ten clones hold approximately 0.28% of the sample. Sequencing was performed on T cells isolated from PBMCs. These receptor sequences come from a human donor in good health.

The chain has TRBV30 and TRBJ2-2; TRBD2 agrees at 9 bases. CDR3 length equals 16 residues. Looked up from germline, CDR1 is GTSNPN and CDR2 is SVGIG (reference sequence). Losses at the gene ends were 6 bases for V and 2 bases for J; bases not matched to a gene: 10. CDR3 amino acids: CACKVSGGFNTGELFF. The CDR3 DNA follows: TGTGCCTGTAAGGTTAGCGGGGGCTTTAACACCGGGGAGCTGTTTTTT.

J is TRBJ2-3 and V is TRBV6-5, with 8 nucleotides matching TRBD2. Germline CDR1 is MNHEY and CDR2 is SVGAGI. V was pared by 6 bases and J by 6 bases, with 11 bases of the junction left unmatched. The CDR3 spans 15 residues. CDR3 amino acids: CASRGTRTHTDTQYF. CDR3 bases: TGTGCCAGCAGGGGGACTAGGACACATACGGATACGCAGTATTTT.

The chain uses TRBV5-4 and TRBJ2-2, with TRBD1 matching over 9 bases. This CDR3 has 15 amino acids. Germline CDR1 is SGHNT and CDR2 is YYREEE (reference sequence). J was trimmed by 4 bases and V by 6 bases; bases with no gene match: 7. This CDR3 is CASTLRQGVTGELFF. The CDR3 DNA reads TGTGCCAGCACCCTCAGACAGGGGGTCACCGGGGAGCTGTTTTTT. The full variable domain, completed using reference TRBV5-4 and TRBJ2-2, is ETGVTQSPTHLIKTRGQQVTLRCSSQSGHNTVSWYQQALGQGPQFIFQYYREEENGRGNFPPRFSGLQFPNYSSELNVNALELDDSALYLCASTLRQGVTGELFFGEGSRLTVL.

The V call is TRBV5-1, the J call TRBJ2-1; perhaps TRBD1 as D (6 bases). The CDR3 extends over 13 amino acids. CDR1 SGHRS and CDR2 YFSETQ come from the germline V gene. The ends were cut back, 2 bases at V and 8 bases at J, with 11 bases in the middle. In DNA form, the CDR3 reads TGCGCCAGCAGCTTACGGGACATCGATGAGCAGTTCTTC. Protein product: CASSLRDIDEQFF.